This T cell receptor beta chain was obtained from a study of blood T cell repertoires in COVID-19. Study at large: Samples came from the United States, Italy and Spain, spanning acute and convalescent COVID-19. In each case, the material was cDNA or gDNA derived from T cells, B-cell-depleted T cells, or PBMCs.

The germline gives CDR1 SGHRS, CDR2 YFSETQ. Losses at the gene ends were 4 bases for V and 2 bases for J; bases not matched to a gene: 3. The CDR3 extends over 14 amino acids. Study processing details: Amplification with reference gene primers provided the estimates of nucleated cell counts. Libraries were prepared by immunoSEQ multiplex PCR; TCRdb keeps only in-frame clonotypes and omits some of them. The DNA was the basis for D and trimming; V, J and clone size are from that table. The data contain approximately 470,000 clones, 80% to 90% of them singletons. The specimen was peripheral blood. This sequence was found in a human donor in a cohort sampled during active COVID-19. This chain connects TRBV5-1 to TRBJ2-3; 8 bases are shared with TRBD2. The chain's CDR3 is CASSPLADTDTQYF. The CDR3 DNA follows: TGCGCCAGCAGCCCACTAGCGGACACAGATACGCAGTATTTT.